The next 24 T cell receptor beta chains were all read from a single sample in a study of CD8+CD57+ T cells in acquired aplastic anemia. Both TCR beta VDJ combination and CDR3 sequence profiling were carried out. Genomic DNA was the template for this profiling. MiXCR was run by TCRdb on the reads, yielding one entry per CDR3 protein. The sample yields under 350,000 distinct CDR3 sequences, 56% seen once. Before being chosen for sequencing, patients had shown CD8+CD57+ cell expansion by flow cytometry. Sequenced: sorted CD4+, CD8+, or CD8+CD57+ T cells (not recorded which) from PBMCs. These receptors were collected from a human donor with aplastic anemia.

The chain recombines TRBV25-1 with TRBJ2-2; D is unclear. This CDR3 has 16 amino acids. CDR1 and CDR2 from the germline V gene are MGHDK and SYGVNS. V dropped 1 base and J dropped 0 bases, with 9 bases sitting between them. The CDR3 DNA follows: TGTGCCAGCAGTGAATGGGGTCAGGCGAACACCGGGGAGCTGTTTTTT. As protein: CASSEWGQANTGELFF.

This rearrangement joins TRBV5-1 to TRBJ1-4; D call uncertain. The CDR3 spans 14 residues. CDR1 and CDR2 from the germline V gene are SGHRS and YFSETQ. V gave up 5 bases and J gave up 5 bases, with 13 bases separating them. The CDR3 DNA reads as TGCGCCAGCAGTAATGTGGGAGGGAATGAAAAACTGTTTTTT. Protein: CASSNVGGNEKLFF.

This clonotype has a handful of counts. CDR3 sequence (DNA): TGTGCCAGCAGCATGGGACAGAACGTCCTAAAAGAGACCCAGTACTTC. Amino acids: CASSMGQNVLKETQYF. This chain uses TRBV7-8 with TRBJ2-5; TRBD1 aligns across 7 bases. There are 16 residues in the CDR3. V lost 5 bases, J lost 3 bases, and 12 bases stayed unmatched. Germline V gene sequence: CDR1 SGHVS, CDR2 FQNEAQ.

This rearrangement joins TRBV5-5 to TRBJ2-5; D perhaps matches TRBD2 (6 bases). CDR3 length: 16 residues. V gave up 0 bases and J gave up 7 bases, with 19 bases separating them. Germline V gene sequence: CDR1 SGHKS, CDR2 YYEKEE (reference sequence). CDR3: CASSLALVAAMGTQYF. DNA for the CDR3: TGTGCCAGCAGCTTGGCCTTGGTAGCGGCGATGGGGACCCAGTACTTC.

This clonotype was detected a few times. The V call is TRBV2, the J call TRBJ1-2; D gene ambiguous. Trimming cost V 4 bases and J 5 bases, with 11 bases left between them. The CDR3 extends over 13 amino acids. The germline gives CDR1 SNHLY, CDR2 FYNNEI. DNA of the CDR3: TGTGCCAGCAGTGGGGAACGTGCTTATGGCTACACCTTC. The encoded protein is CASSGERAYGYTF.

Comments on this clonotype: A much larger clone differs by one base, so this may be a read error. Here the CDR3 omits its conserved ending phenylalanine or tryptophan, so a read error is the likely source. This chain uses TRBV6-1 with TRBJ1-1; D remains unclear. V lost 6 bases and J lost 4, with 9 bases in between. The CDR3 covers 12 residues. Germline CDR1 is MNHNS and CDR2 is SASEGT. CDR3 coding DNA: TGTGCCAGCAGCTTGGGCTTCACTGAAGCTTTCTCT. The encoded protein is CASSLGFTEAFS.

The chain couples TRBV19 to TRBJ1-1; D not certain. Per germline, CDR1 LNHDA and CDR2 SQIVND (reference sequence). The CDR3 has 11 amino acids. The V end was cut by 3 bases, the J end by 6 bases, with 5 bases between. The CDR3 protein is CASSIGPEAFF. The CDR3, as DNA: TGTGCCAGTAGTATCGGACCTGAAGCTTTCTTT.

The CDR3 protein is CASSRRQGTVQETQYF. CDR3 bases: TGTGCCAGCAGCCGCAGACAGGGGACAGTCCAAGAGACCCAGTACTTC. The V and J genes are TRBV7-8 and TRBJ2-5, with 8 bases matching TRBD1. The CDR3 sequence is 16 residues long. Trimming cost V 5 bases and J 1 base; bases outside gene matches: 9. From germline, CDR1 is SGHVS and CDR2 FQNEAQ.

A remark on this clonotype: The missing conserved phenylalanine or tryptophan at the end of this CDR3 makes a read error likely. The chain combines TRBV7-3 with TRBJ1-6, with D unresolved. The V end was cut by 3 bases, the J end by 9 bases, with 12 bases between. Germline CDR1 and CDR2: SGHTA and FQGTGA. This CDR3 is built from 14 residues. In DNA form, the CDR3 reads TGTGCCAGCAGCTTTGGCCAGTGGGGTTCACCCCTCCACTCT. It translates to CASSFGQWGSPLHS.

This clonotype appeared a few times. The rearrangement uses TRBV5-1 and TRBJ2-2, with 7 bases matching TRBD1. V trimming: 7 bases; J trimming: 0 bases; junction bases outside the gene matches: 0. CDR1 is SGHRS, CDR2 YFSETQ, per germline. The CDR3 is 13 residues long. Written as DNA, the CDR3 is TGCGCCAGCGGGACAGCGAACACCGGGGAGCTGTTTTTT. It is translated as CASGTANTGELFF.

In this sample, this clonotype turned up a few times. V usage is TRBV9 and J usage is TRBJ2-7; TRBD2 matches at 7 bases. Unmatched junction bases numbered 12, after V lost 0 bases and J lost 0 bases. The CDR3 runs to 18 residues. Germline CDR1 reads SGDLS; CDR2 reads YYNGEE. As DNA, the CDR3 is TGTGCCAGCAGCGTAGACGGCGGGGGAGGTCTCAGCTCCTACGAGCAGTACTTC. This translates into CASSVDGGGGLSSYEQYF. Together with reference TRBV9 and TRBJ2-7, the CDR3 gives the full variable domain: DSGVTQTPKHLITATGQRVTLRCSPRSGDLSVYWYQQSLDQGLQFLIQYYNGEERAKGNILERFSAQQFPDLHSELNLSSLELGDSALYFCASSVDGGGGLSSYEQYFGPGTRLTVT.

In this sample, this clonotype turned up many times. The chain links TRBV5-1 to TRBJ2-2, with D possibly TRBD2 on 6 matching bases. The CDR3 extends over 14 amino acids. V was cut by 0 bases and J by 3 bases, with 6 bases left in between. Germline V gives CDR1 SGHRS, CDR2 YFSETQ. CDR3 coding DNA: TGCGCCAGCAGCTTGGCGGGGGACACCGGGGAGCTGTTTTTT. Its translation is CASSLAGDTGELFF.

The sample holds many counts of this clonotype. The CDR3 is CASSVGGGPTEAFF. For the CDR3, the DNA is TGTGCCAGCAGCGTTGGGGGGGGGCCGACTGAAGCTTTCTTT. V is TRBV7-3 and J is TRBJ1-1; TRBD1 is a possible D gene (6 bases). Looked up from germline, CDR1 is SGHTA and CDR2 is FQGTGA. V was shortened by 5 bases and J by 5 bases, with 15 bases between the two germline ends. The CDR3 length is 14 residues.

The rearrangement links TRBV24-1 to TRBJ2-2; 8 positions agree with TRBD2. The CDR3 contains 15 residues. The V gene end was trimmed by 4 bases and the J gene end by 7 bases; junction bases not matched to a gene: 7. Germline lookup yields CDR1 KGHDR and CDR2 SFDVKD. DNA of the CDR3: TGTGCCACCAGTGACCCGGCCGGGACTAGCGGGGAGCTGTTTTTT. This gives the protein CATSDPAGTSGELFF.

At least ten counts were recorded for this clonotype. The rearrangement joins TRBV2 to TRBJ1-5; 7 positions match TRBD1. This CDR3 region has 16 residues. The V and J ends lost 3 bases and 3 bases, in that order; junction bases with no gene match: 8. CDR1 and CDR2 (germline): SNHLY, FYNNEI. CDR3 in amino acids: CASSEGTTGNNQPQHF. CDR3 sequence (DNA): TGTGCCAGCAGTGAGGGTACGACAGGGAACAATCAGCCCCAGCATTTT.

The chain couples TRBV9 to TRBJ2-7; TRBD1 is a possible D gene (5 bases). The end of the DNA aligns better with TRBJ2-1, so the J call may be wrong. There are 14 residues in the CDR3. The germline gives CDR1 SGDLS, CDR2 YYNGEE. The CDR3 DNA follows: TGTGCCAGCAGCGTAGACGGCAGGGACAATGAGCAGTTCTTC. Translation gives CASSVDGRDNEQFF.

The rearrangement joins TRBV20-1 to TRBJ2-7; D remains ambiguous. Germline V CDR1 and CDR2: DFQATT, SNEGSKA (reference sequence). V dropped 4 bases and J dropped 3 bases, with 16 bases sitting between them. The CDR3 consists of 14 residues. The CDR3 reads CSAKGTASFYEQYF. CDR3 coding DNA: TGCAGTGCTAAAGGCACAGCCTCCTTCTACGAGCAGTACTTC.

The rearrangement uses TRBV6-2 or TRBV6-3 and TRBJ2-3, with 15 bases aligning to TRBD2. The CDR3 sequence is 19 residues long. Germline lookup yields CDR1 MNHEY and CDR2 SVGEGT. Trimming took 1 base from V and 2 from J; bases not matched to a gene: 7. The DNA for the CDR3 is TGTGCCAGCAGTTACTGGGGACTAGCGGGAGGTGAAGTCACAGATACGCAGTATTTT. This codes for CASSYWGLAGGEVTDTQYF.

The chain is built from TRBV2 and TRBJ2-2; D possibly corresponds to TRBD1 (6 bases). V dropped 6 bases and J dropped 6 bases, with 14 bases sitting between them. This CDR3 contains 14 residues. The germline V gene encodes CDR1 SNHLY and CDR2 FYNNEI. In nucleotides, the CDR3 is TGTGCCAGCAGCCGACAGAGGGGGTCCGGGGAGCTGTTTTTT. It encodes CASSRQRGSGELFF. Looking up the rest from reference TRBV2 and TRBJ2-2 gives the full variable domain: EPEVTQTPSHQVTQMGQEVILRCVPISNHLYFYWYRQILGQKVEFLVSFYNNEISEKSEIFDDQFSVERPDGSNFTLKIRSTKLEDSAMYFCASSRQRGSGELFFGEGSRLTVL.

The chain uses TRBV5-1 and TRBJ1-2; 8 bases map to TRBD1. Germline CDR1 is SGHRS and CDR2 is YFSETQ. The CDR3 extends over 13 amino acids. V lost 0 bases to trimming and J lost 7 bases; unmatched junction nucleotides: 2. The CDR3 DNA is TGCGCCAGCAGCTTGGACAGGGGGGTTGGCTACACCTTC. This sequence encodes CASSLDRGVGYTF.

The table lists this clonotype with many counts. The chain joins TRBV11-2 to TRBJ1-4; D not certain. Germline V gene sequence: CDR1 SGHAT, CDR2 FQNNGV. The CDR3 has 13 amino acids. The V end was cut by 0 bases, the J end by 6 bases, with 5 bases between. The CDR3 here is CASSLDHYEKLFF. CDR3 nucleotides: TGTGCCAGCAGCTTAGATCATTATGAAAAACTGTTTTTT.

The J gene is TRBJ2-1, the V gene TRBV10-3, with D tentatively TRBD1 or TRBD2 (5 bases each). V lost 11 bases and J 2 bases, leaving 13 bases between the germline ends. Germline loops: CDR1 ENHRY, CDR2 SYGVKD. The CDR3 loop spans 13 amino acids. CDR3 protein: CAARAGAYNEQFF. CDR3 DNA: TGTGCCGCCAGGGCCGGGGCCTACAATGAGCAGTTCTTC.

The chain joins TRBV19 to TRBJ2-1; 9 bases agree with TRBD2. The CDR3 is 15 amino acids. J lost 5 bases, V lost 5 bases, and 7 bases had no gene match. Germline V gene data show CDR1 as LNHDA and CDR2 as SQIVND (reference sequence). CDR3 region: CASSLTGTSNNEQFF. CDR3 in DNA: TGTGCCAGTAGTCTTACCGGGACTAGCAACAATGAGCAGTTCTTC.

The chain has TRBV4-2 and TRBJ1-2; the D is unclear. Trimming left V 4 bases short and J 1 base short, with 13 bases between. CDR1 is LGHNA, CDR2 YNFKEQ, per germline. This CDR3 comprises 15 residues. In nucleotides, the CDR3 is TGTGCCAGCAGCCCGGGCCCCTCGCTTAACTATGGCTACACCTTC. Translation: CASSPGPSLNYGYTF.